A selection of T cell receptor beta chains follows, all from one sample in a study of blood T cell repertoires in COVID-19. Sequenced by immunoSEQ multiplex PCR; TCRdb stores in-frame clones only, minus some. The table records over 400,000 clones, roughly nine tenths of them present only once. Sequenced material: PBMCs or T cells enriched from blood (not recorded which). The receptors originated from a woman in her sixties or seventies who had recovered from COVID-19. CDR3s include the opening cysteine and the closing phenylalanine or tryptophan. Fields, in order: V gene, J gene, CDR3 protein.

v_gene: TRBV27; j_gene: TRBJ2-7; CDR3aa: CASSFTGTGGYEQYF
v_gene: TRBV9; j_gene: TRBJ1-4; CDR3aa: CASSEGRGKEKLFF
v_gene: TRBV30; j_gene: TRBJ1-4; CDR3aa: CAWTTATNEKLFF
v_gene: TRBV19; j_gene: TRBJ1-2; CDR3aa: CASSNGQWRGYTF
v_gene: TRBV6-4; j_gene: TRBJ2-3; CDR3aa: CASRSNSVADTQYF
v_gene: TRBV6-5; j_gene: TRBJ1-6; CDR3aa: CASRETGYNSPLHF
v_gene: TRBV27; j_gene: TRBJ2-1; CDR3aa: CASSLSADEQFF
v_gene: TRBV6-2/TRBV6-3; j_gene: TRBJ1-1; CDR3aa: CASSYEVGQGSDTEAFF
v_gene: TRBV6-6; j_gene: TRBJ1-1; CDR3aa: CASSSSYEAFF
v_gene: TRBV2; j_gene: TRBJ2-7; CDR3aa: CASSGGSYEQYF
v_gene: TRBV12-5; j_gene: TRBJ1-5; CDR3aa: CASGLGQGAWNQPQHF
v_gene: TRBV10-3; j_gene: TRBJ1-5; CDR3aa: CAISETDDSNQPQHF
v_gene: TRBV6-5; j_gene: TRBJ1-5; CDR3aa: CASSSTGGLRQPQHF
v_gene: TRBV10-1; j_gene: TRBJ1-1; CDR3aa: CASSELGTGYEAFF
v_gene: TRBV7-8; j_gene: TRBJ1-2; CDR3aa: CASSVGQGSGYTF
v_gene: TRBV6-6; j_gene: TRBJ1-6; CDR3aa: CASRQGTDYNSPLHF
v_gene: TRBV4-1; j_gene: TRBJ2-6; CDR3aa: CASSQIGQGNSGANVLTF
v_gene: TRBV11-2; j_gene: TRBJ2-3; CDR3aa: CASSLSGGVDTQYF
v_gene: TRBV12-3/TRBV12-4; j_gene: TRBJ1-1; CDR3aa: CASSFLGRGAFF
v_gene: TRBV5-1; j_gene: TRBJ1-2; CDR3aa: CASSLDAGRNYGYTF
v_gene: TRBV6-5; j_gene: TRBJ2-1; CDR3aa: CASTPGTPSYNEQFF
v_gene: TRBV7-9; j_gene: TRBJ2-2; CDR3aa: CASSFDRANTGELFF
v_gene: TRBV2; j_gene: TRBJ2-1; CDR3aa: CASSATSGTDNEQFF
v_gene: TRBV5-1; j_gene: TRBJ1-4; CDR3aa: CASSLMGQGAREKLFF
v_gene: TRBV6-5; j_gene: TRBJ2-3; CDR3aa: CASSPTGGAQYF
v_gene: TRBV10-3; j_gene: TRBJ1-3; CDR3aa: CAISESSGGLFSGNTIYF
v_gene: TRBV29-1; j_gene: TRBJ1-4; CDR3aa: CSVEKQEQGARGKLFF
v_gene: TRBV19; j_gene: TRBJ2-7; CDR3aa: CASSNSAGATSYEQYF
v_gene: TRBV6-1; j_gene: TRBJ1-1; CDR3aa: CASSEGTGFQGTEAFF
v_gene: TRBV6-6; j_gene: TRBJ1-4; CDR3aa: CASSYDRAGEKLFF
v_gene: TRBV7-2; j_gene: TRBJ1-6; CDR3aa: CATRSHFGNSPLHF
v_gene: TRBV7-8; j_gene: TRBJ1-6; CDR3aa: CASSLRPAESPLHF
v_gene: TRBV9; j_gene: TRBJ1-6; CDR3aa: CASSVGQSPLHF
v_gene: TRBV29-1; j_gene: TRBJ1-5; CDR3aa: CSVVPSGTGNQPQHF
v_gene: TRBV7-2; j_gene: TRBJ2-1; CDR3aa: CASSLESVSYNEQFF
v_gene: TRBV24-1; j_gene: TRBJ2-3; CDR3aa: CATSDLDGTGGTDTQYF
v_gene: TRBV7-8; j_gene: TRBJ1-5; CDR3aa: CASSLSMVTGQPQHF
v_gene: TRBV5-1; j_gene: TRBJ1-2; CDR3aa: CASSFSRADYGYTF
v_gene: TRBV5-6; j_gene: TRBJ1-1; CDR3aa: CAGGEAFF
v_gene: TRBV5-6; j_gene: TRBJ2-3; CDR3aa: CASSLMAGPSTDTQYF
v_gene: TRBV11-2; j_gene: TRBJ1-1; CDR3aa: CASSSRTLTDTEAFF
v_gene: TRBV25-1; j_gene: TRBJ1-1; CDR3aa: CASSERNGPRAFF
v_gene: TRBV12-3/TRBV12-4; j_gene: TRBJ1-5; CDR3aa: CASSFRGNQPQHF
v_gene: TRBV11-2; j_gene: TRBJ1-2; CDR3aa: CASSLGGGVGYGYTF
v_gene: TRBV12-3/TRBV12-4; j_gene: TRBJ1-5; CDR3aa: CASMLAGVQPQHF
v_gene: TRBV6-5; j_gene: TRBJ1-3; CDR3aa: CASSYDSGISGNTIYF
v_gene: TRBV9; j_gene: TRBJ2-1; CDR3aa: CASSVSPSGYHLYNEQFF
v_gene: TRBV12-5; j_gene: TRBJ2-1; CDR3aa: CASGGGVGYNEQFF
v_gene: TRBV30; j_gene: TRBJ2-7; CDR3aa: CAWRAAQTYEQYF
v_gene: TRBV2; j_gene: TRBJ2-3; CDR3aa: CASRVLGLAGADTQYF
v_gene: TRBV7-8; j_gene: TRBJ2-3; CDR3aa: CASSLGLPDTQYF
v_gene: TRBV30; j_gene: TRBJ2-1; CDR3aa: CAWSSGLASYNEQFF
v_gene: TRBV19; j_gene: TRBJ1-2; CDR3aa: CASSITGRGDYGYTF
v_gene: TRBV3-1/TRBV3-2; j_gene: TRBJ1-2; CDR3aa: CASSPVDFNYGYTF
v_gene: TRBV5-1; j_gene: TRBJ1-2; CDR3aa: CASSFQGGDGYTF
v_gene: TRBV18; j_gene: TRBJ1-5; CDR3aa: CASSPRQDQPQHF
v_gene: TRBV14; j_gene: TRBJ2-5; CDR3aa: CASSRSGARETQYF
v_gene: TRBV7-9; j_gene: TRBJ1-6; CDR3aa: CASSLVLSTNSPLHF
v_gene: TRBV28; j_gene: TRBJ2-7; CDR3aa: CASSSPSGGRYEQYF